This T cell receptor beta chain was recovered during a study of blood T cell repertoires in COVID-19. Study-level information: T cells, B-cell-depleted T cells, or PBMCs provided the cDNA or gDNA that served as material.

Clones were read by immunoSEQ multiplex PCR, and TCRdb kept only the in-frame ones, dropping some. This repertoire shows some 260,000 clones, approximately 91% found once; its top ten account for 0.7%. This CDR3 spans 14 amino acids. V was clipped by 7 bases and J by 4 bases, with 16 bases between them. Looked up from germline, CDR1 is MNHEY and CDR2 is SMNVEV (reference sequence). The V call is TRBV27, the J call TRBJ1-2; tentatively, D is TRBD1 (5 bases). Sequenced input: peripheral blood. The receptor was isolated from a human donor in a cohort sampled during active COVID-19. The CDR3 sequence: CASNPGGNFYGYTF. Here the CDR3 DNA reads TGTGCCAGCAACCCGGGGGGGAATTTCTATGGCTACACCTTC.